Listed here are 24 T cell receptor beta chains from one sample, sequenced in a study of T cells after yellow fever vaccination. TCRdb re-analysed the 5' RACE reads in MiXCR, keeping a single row per CDR3 protein. In the table there are around 16,000 distinct CDR3 sequences, under 5% of which are singletons. The specimen comprised PBMCs, either bulk or a sorted T-cell subset (CD4+, CD8+, memory, or dextramer-sorted; not recorded which), sampled 15 days after the yellow fever booster vaccination. These receptors all come from a man aged 25-45 years who received the YFV17D yellow fever vaccine.

There are many counts of this clonotype. The chain is built from TRBV7-9 and TRBJ2-4; D may be TRBD1 (5 bases). This CDR3 has 17 residues. The germline V gene has CDR1 SEHNR and CDR2 FQNEAQ (reference sequence). Trimming removed 6 bases from V and 8 bases from J, with 26 bases in between. CDR3 bases: TGTGCCAGCAGTCCCATATCCCGCCTTGGGGCCCTCGACATTCAGTACTTC. The encoded protein is CASSPISRLGALDIQYF.

This clonotype was found many times. The rearrangement links TRBV7-2 to TRBJ2-2, with D tentatively TRBD1 (6 bases). Trimming stripped 5 bases from V and 7 bases from J, with 11 bases between. The V gene's germline CDR1 is SGHTA and CDR2 FQGNSA. This CDR3 contains 13 residues. CDR3: CASSAQGVGELFF. CDR3 nucleotides: TGTGCCAGCAGCGCACAGGGTGTCGGGGAGCTGTTTTTT.

On this clonotype itself: The junction departs from the called germline gene at one end, perhaps through a read error. J is TRBJ2-3 and V is TRBV7-9; 7 nucleotides line up with TRBD2. This CDR3 contains 17 residues. In germline, CDR1 is SEHNR, CDR2 FQNEAQ (reference sequence). CDR3 amino acids: CASSLASSRAGADAQYF. In DNA form, the CDR3 reads TGTGCCAGCAGCTTAGCCTCCTCGAGGGCGGGAGCAGATGCGCAGTATTTT.

This clonotype was found many times. The gene calls are TRBV28 and TRBJ2-6; 8 bases match TRBD1. There are 17 residues in the CDR3. V dropped 2 bases and J dropped 0; count of bases not matched to a gene: 3. Germline V gives CDR1 MDHEN, CDR2 SYDVKM. The CDR3 DNA sequence: TGTGCCAGCAGTTTAGGACAGGGTTCCTCTGGGGCCAACGTCCTGACTTTC. Protein: CASSLGQGSSGANVLTF.

This clonotype was found many times. The chain recombines TRBV27 with TRBJ2-7; TRBD2 matches at 10 bases. CDR3 length: 15 residues. The V gene end was trimmed by 3 bases and the J gene end by 6 bases; junction bases not matched to a gene: 8. Germline assignment: CDR1 MNHEY and CDR2 SMNVEV (reference sequence). The CDR3 bases are TGTGCCAGCAGTTTGAGCCTAGCGGGGGAGGGCGAGCAGTACTTC. Translation: CASSLSLAGEGEQYF.

This clonotype was seen ten or more times. This sequence joins TRBV19 and TRBJ1-1; no definite D call. Per the germline V gene, CDR1 is LNHDA and CDR2 is SQIVND (reference sequence). The CDR3 loop spans 13 amino acids. V was cut by 7 bases and J by 1 base, with 10 bases left in between. CDR3 protein: CASTPGENTEAFF. CDR3 coding DNA: TGTGCCAGTACCCCTGGGGAGAACACTGAAGCTTTCTTT.

This clonotype was seen many times. CDR3 region: CASSFPGSYEQYF. CDR3 nucleotides: TGTGCCAGCAGTTTCCCAGGATCCTACGAGCAGTACTTC. The chain joins TRBV27 to TRBJ2-7; D is unclear. Deletions cut 3 bases from V and 1 base from J, with 7 bases between. The germline gives CDR1 MNHEY, CDR2 SMNVEV (reference sequence). The CDR3 contains 13 residues.

This clonotype is labeled as medium-sized. This sequence joins TRBV9 and TRBJ2-5, with no clear D. Trimming took 3 bases from V and 0 from J, leaving 18 bases between them. The CDR3 contains 17 residues. Germline-derived CDR1 and CDR2 are SGDLS and YYNGEE. The DNA for the CDR3 is TGTGCCAGCAGCGCCTCCTTGGGAACGGTGTACCAAGAGACCCAGTACTTC. It codes for CASSASLGTVYQETQYF. Combining the CDR3 with reference TRBV9 and TRBJ2-5 gives the whole variable domain DSGVTQTPKHLITATGQRVTLRCSPRSGDLSVYWYQQSLDQGLQFLIQYYNGEERAKGNILERFSAQQFPDLHSELNLSSLELGDSALYFCASSASLGTVYQETQYFGPGTRLLVL.

This clonotype was recorded at least ten times. V gene TRBV11-2 combines with J gene TRBJ2-3; possibly TRBD1 for D (6 bases). The CDR3 length is 14 residues. V was shortened by 5 bases and J by 6 bases, with 15 bases between the two germline ends. CDR1 is SGHAT, CDR2 FQNNGV, per germline. The DNA for the CDR3 is TGTGCCAGCAGCCCCTACAGGGCCGCGGATACGCAGTATTTT. Its protein product is CASSPYRAADTQYF.

This clonotype was seen many times. The gene calls are TRBV18 and TRBJ2-1; D not certain. Germline CDR1 KGHSH, CDR2 LQKENI. There are 12 residues in the CDR3. V lost 0 bases to trimming and J lost 10 bases, with 7 bases between them. This chain's CDR3 is CASSPPVGEQFF. Here the CDR3 DNA reads TGTGCCAGCTCACCACCGGTTGGCGAGCAGTTCTTC.

This clonotype was counted ten times or more. The chain links TRBV4-3 to TRBJ2-1; 9 nucleotides agree with TRBD2. With V trimmed by 11 bases and J by 3 bases, 5 bases remained unmatched. The V gene's germline CDR1 is LGHNA and CDR2 YSLEER. The CDR3 length is 13 residues. The chain's CDR3 is CASGLAYYNEQFF. The CDR3 DNA reads as TGCGCCTCCGGACTAGCGTACTACAATGAGCAGTTCTTC.

In this sample, this clonotype turned up many times. The chain carries TRBV20-1 and TRBJ1-5; D not certain. The CDR3 spans 16 residues. The V and J ends lost 3 bases and 0 bases respectively, with 15 bases between them. The germline CDR1 and CDR2 sequences are DFQATT and SNEGSKA (reference sequence). CDR3 region: CSASGERTDSNQPQHF. The DNA of the CDR3 is TGCAGTGCTAGCGGAGAGAGGACGGATAGCAATCAGCCCCAGCATTTT.

This clonotype was recorded many times. The chain uses TRBV30 and TRBJ1-4; D is possibly TRBD1 (5 bases). Germline-derived CDR1 and CDR2 are GTSNPN and SVGIG (reference sequence). V was shortened by 3 bases and J by 6 bases, with 11 bases between the two germline ends. The CDR3 extends over 13 amino acids. The DNA for the CDR3 is TGTGCCTGGAGCCGGGACGGCTATGAAAAACTGTTTTTT. It codes for CAWSRDGYEKLFF.

There are many counts of this clonotype. This chain connects TRBV3-1 to TRBJ2-3; D is uncertain. Trimming shortened V by 5 bases and J by 3 bases, and 12 bases separated the two germline ends. The CDR3 extends over 14 amino acids. From germline, CDR1 is LGHDT and CDR2 YNNKEL (reference sequence). The CDR3 is CASSGRIGTDTQYF. CDR3 DNA: TGTGCCAGCAGCGGGCGAATCGGGACAGATACGCAGTATTTT.

The sample holds many counts of this clonotype. The chain has TRBV7-9 and TRBJ1-6, with a tentative D call TRBD1 (5 bases). Germline CDR1 SEHNR, CDR2 FQNEAQ (reference sequence). CDR3 length: 13 amino acids. Trimming shortened V by 4 bases and J by 11 bases, and 12 bases separated the two germline ends. In DNA form, the CDR3 reads TGTGCCAGCAGCTCGACCGACAGACCACCCCTCCACTTT. Amino acid sequence: CASSSTDRPPLHF.

This clonotype has ten or more counts. The CDR3 coding sequence is TGTGCCAGCAGCCACGGGGCTGGACAGGGAGAGAACTATGGCTACACCTTC. Protein sequence: CASSHGAGQGENYGYTF. The rearrangement uses TRBV3-1 and TRBJ1-2; 8 nucleotides match TRBD1. Trimming at V came to 3 bases and at J to 2 bases, leaving 11 bases not matched to a gene. The CDR3 totals 17 residues. Germline V gene lookup returns CDR1 LGHDT and CDR2 YNNKEL (reference sequence).

This clonotype was picked up many times. This sequence joins TRBV27 and TRBJ1-1; D ambiguous. Per germline, CDR1 MNHEY and CDR2 SMNVEV (reference sequence). CDR3 length: 15 residues. V was trimmed by 2 bases and J by 1 base, leaving 11 bases between them. DNA for the CDR3: TGTGCCAGCAGTTTAAGTATAATCGCGAACACTGAAGCTTTCTTT. Translated, it gives CASSLSIIANTEAFF.

The table lists this clonotype with many counts. The chain joins TRBV6-5 to TRBJ1-4, with D tentatively TRBD1 (5 bases). V lost 10 bases and J lost 10, with 13 bases in between. Per the germline V gene, CDR1 is MNHEY and CDR2 is SVGAGI. There are 11 residues in the CDR3. The DNA for the CDR3 is TGTGCCACCGGGGCCCTGGGAAAACTGTTTTTT. Its protein is CATGALGKLFF.

By sample fraction, this clonotype is medium-sized. V is TRBV11-2 and J is TRBJ2-1; 8 bases map to TRBD2. V shed 1 base, J shed 6 bases, and the junction held 5 bases outside the gene matches. Germline CDR1 is SGHAT and CDR2 is FQNNGV. This CDR3 region has 15 residues. The CDR3 reads CASSLGASGSNEQFF. The CDR3 region has the DNA TGTGCCAGCAGCTTAGGGGCTAGCGGGTCCAATGAGCAGTTCTTC.

This clonotype showed up many times. V usage is TRBV2 and J usage is TRBJ2-7, with a possible D match to TRBD2 (6 bases). This CDR3 has 14 amino acids. V was cut by 8 bases and J by 4 bases, with 18 bases left in between. Germline V gene data show CDR1 as SNHLY and CDR2 as FYNNEI. DNA of the CDR3: TGTGCCAGCTCCCGGGACTGGGGCCTTTACGAGCAGTACTTC. It encodes CASSRDWGLYEQYF.

Many counts were recorded for this clonotype. The V call is TRBV7-3, the J call TRBJ2-2; D is unresolved. The germline V gene encodes CDR1 SGHTA and CDR2 FQGTGA. Between the trimmed V and J ends, which lost 2 bases and 6 bases, there was a span of 4 bases. The CDR3 runs to 12 residues. This CDR3 reads CASSLLPGELFF. The CDR3 DNA follows: TGTGCCAGCAGCTTACTCCCCGGGGAGCTGTTTTTT.

This chain links TRBV7-8 with TRBJ2-3, with D possibly TRBD2 on 5 matching bases. From germline, CDR1 is SGHVS and CDR2 FQNEAQ. The CDR3 loop spans 17 amino acids. Trimming left V 8 bases short and J 2 bases short, with 23 bases between. CDR3 region: CASRHPGGLVPTDTQYF. CDR3 nucleotides: TGTGCCAGCCGCCATCCCGGCGGGCTAGTACCCACAGATACGCAGTATTTT.

This clonotype was recorded many times. The chain is built from TRBV7-7 and TRBJ2-5; tentatively, D is TRBD2 (6 bases). Trimming pared 1 base from V and 3 bases from J, leaving 12 bases between. Per the germline V gene, CDR1 is SSHAT and CDR2 is FNYEAQ (reference sequence). CDR3 length: 15 amino acids. The chain's CDR3 is CASSLDGDSKETQYF. The CDR3 DNA reads TGTGCCAGCAGCTTAGACGGGGACTCCAAAGAGACCCAGTACTTC.

This clonotype was seen at least ten times. The J gene is TRBJ2-7, the V gene TRBV20-1, with D perhaps matching TRBD1 (6 bases). Trimming removed 6 bases at V and 2 bases at J, with 17 bases between. Germline CDR1 is DFQATT and CDR2 is SNEGSKA (reference sequence). This CDR3 spans 14 amino acids. The CDR3 nucleotides read TGCAGTGCAACGTCAGGGGACCCTACCTACGAGCAGTACTTC. Translation gives CSATSGDPTYEQYF.